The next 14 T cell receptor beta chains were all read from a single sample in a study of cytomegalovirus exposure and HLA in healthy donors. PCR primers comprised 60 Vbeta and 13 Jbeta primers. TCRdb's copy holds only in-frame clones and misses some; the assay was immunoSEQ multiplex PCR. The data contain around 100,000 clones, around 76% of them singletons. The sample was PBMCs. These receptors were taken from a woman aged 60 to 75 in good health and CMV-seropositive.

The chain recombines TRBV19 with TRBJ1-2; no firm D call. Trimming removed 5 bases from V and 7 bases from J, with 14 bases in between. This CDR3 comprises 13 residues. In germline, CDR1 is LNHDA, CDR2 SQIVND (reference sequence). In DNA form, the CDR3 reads TGTGCCAGTAGTGGCCAGGTTCACGGTGGCTACACCTTC. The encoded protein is CASSGQVHGGYTF.

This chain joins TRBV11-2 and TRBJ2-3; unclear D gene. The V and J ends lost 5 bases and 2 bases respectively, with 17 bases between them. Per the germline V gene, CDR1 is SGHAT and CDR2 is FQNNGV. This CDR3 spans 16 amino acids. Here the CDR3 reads CASSPRVVTLTDTQYF. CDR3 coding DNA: TGTGCCAGCAGCCCCCGAGTAGTCACTCTCACAGATACGCAGTATTTT.

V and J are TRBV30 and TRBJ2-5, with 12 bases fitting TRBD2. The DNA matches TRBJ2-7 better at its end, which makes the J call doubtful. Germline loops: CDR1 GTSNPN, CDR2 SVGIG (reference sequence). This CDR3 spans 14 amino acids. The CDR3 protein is CAGRTSGKAYEQYF. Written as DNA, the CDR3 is TGTGCCGGAAGGACTAGCGGGAAGGCCTACGAGCAGTACTTC.

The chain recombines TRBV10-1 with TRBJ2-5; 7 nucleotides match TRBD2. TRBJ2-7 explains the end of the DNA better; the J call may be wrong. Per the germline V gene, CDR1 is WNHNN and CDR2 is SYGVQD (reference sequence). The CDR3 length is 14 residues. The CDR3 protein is CASSVAGDLVEQYF. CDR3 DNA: TGCGCCAGCAGTGTAGCGGGCGACCTTGTCGAGCAGTACTTC.

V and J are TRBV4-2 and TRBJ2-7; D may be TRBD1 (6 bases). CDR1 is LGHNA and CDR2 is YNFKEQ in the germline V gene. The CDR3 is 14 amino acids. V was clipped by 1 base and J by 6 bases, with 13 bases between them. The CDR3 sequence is CASSQVVRGTEQYF. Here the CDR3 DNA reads TGTGCCAGCAGCCAAGTGGTCAGGGGTACCGAGCAGTACTTC.

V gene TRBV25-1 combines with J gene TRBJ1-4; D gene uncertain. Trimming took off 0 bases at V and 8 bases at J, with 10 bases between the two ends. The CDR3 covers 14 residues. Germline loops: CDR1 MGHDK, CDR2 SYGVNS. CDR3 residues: CASSEYQRREKLFF. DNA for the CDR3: TGTGCCAGCAGTGAATATCAAAGGAGGGAAAAACTGTTTTTT.

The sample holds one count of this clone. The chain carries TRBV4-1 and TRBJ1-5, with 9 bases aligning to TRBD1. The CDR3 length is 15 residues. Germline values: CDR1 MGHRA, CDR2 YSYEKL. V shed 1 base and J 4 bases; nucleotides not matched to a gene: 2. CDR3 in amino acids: CASSQAQGANQPQHF. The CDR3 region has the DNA TGCGCCAGCAGCCAAGCACAGGGGGCGAATCAGCCCCAGCATTTT.

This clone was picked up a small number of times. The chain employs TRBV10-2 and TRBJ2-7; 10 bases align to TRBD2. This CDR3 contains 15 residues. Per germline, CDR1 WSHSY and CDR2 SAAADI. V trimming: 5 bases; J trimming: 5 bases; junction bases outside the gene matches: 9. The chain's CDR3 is CASSQVASGSHEQYF. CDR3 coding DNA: TGCGCCAGCAGTCAAGTAGCTAGCGGGAGCCACGAGCAGTACTTC.

For the CDR3, the DNA is TGCGCCAGCAGCCAACGCACCCCAGCGTCAACCACCGGGGAGCTGTTTTTT. Protein product: CASSQRTPASTTGELFF. The rearrangement joins TRBV4-1 to TRBJ2-2, with D unresolved. This CDR3 is built from 17 residues. Germline V gene data show CDR1 as MGHRA and CDR2 as YSYEKL. Trimming took off 2 bases at V and 4 bases at J, with 17 bases between the two ends.

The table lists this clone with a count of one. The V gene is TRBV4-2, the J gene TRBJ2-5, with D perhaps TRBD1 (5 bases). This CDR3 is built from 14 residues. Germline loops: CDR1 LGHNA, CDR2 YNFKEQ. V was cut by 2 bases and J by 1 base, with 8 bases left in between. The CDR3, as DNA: TGTGCCAGCAGCCAACAGACAGTCCAAGAGACCCAGTACTTC. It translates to CASSQQTVQETQYF.

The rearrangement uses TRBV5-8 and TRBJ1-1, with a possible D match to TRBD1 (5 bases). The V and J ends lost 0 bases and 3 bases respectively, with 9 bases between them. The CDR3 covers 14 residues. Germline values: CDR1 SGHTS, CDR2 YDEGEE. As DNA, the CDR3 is TGTGCCAGCAGCTTGGGACGGGGGGACACTGAAGCTTTCTTT. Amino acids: CASSLGRGDTEAFF.

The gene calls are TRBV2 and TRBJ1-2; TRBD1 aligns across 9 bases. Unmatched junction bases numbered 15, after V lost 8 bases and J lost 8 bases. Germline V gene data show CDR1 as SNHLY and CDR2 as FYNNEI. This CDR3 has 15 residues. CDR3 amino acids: CASAGQGFGSAGYTF. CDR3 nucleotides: TGTGCCAGCGCGGGACAGGGTTTTGGCTCAGCCGGCTACACCTTC.

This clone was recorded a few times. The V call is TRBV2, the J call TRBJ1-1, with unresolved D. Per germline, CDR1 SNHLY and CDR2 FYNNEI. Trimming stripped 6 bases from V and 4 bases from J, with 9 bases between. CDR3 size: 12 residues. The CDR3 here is CASSQTPTEAFF. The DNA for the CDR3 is TGTGCCAGCAGCCAGACTCCCACTGAAGCTTTCTTT.

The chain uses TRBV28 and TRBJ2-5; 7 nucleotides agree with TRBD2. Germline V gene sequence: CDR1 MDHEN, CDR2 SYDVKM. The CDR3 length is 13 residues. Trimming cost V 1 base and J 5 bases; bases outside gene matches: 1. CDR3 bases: TGTGCCAGCAGTTTATCCGGGGGGGAGACCCAGTACTTC. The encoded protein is CASSLSGGETQYF.